The present entry profiles one T cell receptor (beta chain) with its context. The antigen it binds to is not known. Per-base quality was not reported, and no clone a single base away is much larger than it. Peripheral blood CD8+ and CD4+ T cells from healthy donors, Susac syndrome patients and multiple sclerosis patients were profiled by high-throughput TCR beta sequencing. The healthy donors served as controls matched for age and sex. Bulk CD8+ and CD4+ T cells were purified magnetically by negative isolation, whereas CD8+ TEMRA cells were enriched by FACS. Blood was collected in EDTA tubes and processed within 24 hours, with PBMCs isolated through density gradient centrifugation. PBMCs intended for TCR sequencing were frozen in liquid nitrogen and were later thawed in a 37 degrees C water bath. The sorted or isolated CD4+, CD8+ and CD8+ TEMRA cells reached a purity of at least 90%. These data come from a study of CD8 T cells in Susac syndrome (dated by TCRdb to the late 2010s). Background on the whole study: Whether CD8+ T cell activation and differentiation in Susac syndrome was antigen driven was tested using repertoire sequencing. Summary of the overall study and its limitations: The TCR sequencing and HLA analysis was acknowledged to have included a relatively small number of individuals.

RNA was extracted with the RNeasy kit and roughly 0.45 to 1 ug was reverse transcribed using random hexamers. The immunoSEQ multiplex PCR assay, which covers 54 Vbeta and 13 Jbeta segments, was used to amplify TCR beta CDR3 regions. Bias from PCR amplification was corrected by using a synthetic template baseline for primer optimization and for computational correction. The authors' analysis ran thus. Only productive sequences were kept, with reads annotated to V, D and J genes according to IMGT and analyzed in immunoSEQ Analyzer. To calculate clonality, Shannon entropy was normalized by log2 of the number of productive unique sequences and then subtracted from one. For each patient and control, public and private clones were evaluated among the 100 most prevalent clones. Susac-specific clones were defined as absent from healthy and MS cohorts, around 1,000 published viral clones and other ImmuneACCESS disease sequences. TCRdb itself trimmed the public reads at Q25 with fastp, ran MiXCR and retained productive beta chains. Duplicate CDR3 protein sequences are folded into a single record with the most common DNA and genes. It is TCRdb's table, rather than the study itself, that gives the V and J calls and clone size. This sample comprises more than 120,000 distinct CDR3 sequences, approximately 93% of them detected only once. The ten largest clones add up to 0.065% to 0.1% of the sample.

This clonotype was sampled from a human donor in good health. Sequencing input: CD4+ T cells from PBMCs.

The CDR3 region: CATSRDLRGAAETQYF. The DNA reads as follows: TGTGCCACCAGCAGAGATTTGAGGGGAGCCGCAGAGACCCAGTACTTC. The chain couples TRBV15 to TRBJ2-5; the D call is tentative, TRBD1 or TRBD2, as each matches 5 bases. The germline ends are 15 bases apart after V is trimmed by 0 bases and J by 4 bases. CDR3 length: 16 amino acids, cysteine to phenylalanine. The only DNA kept is the CDR3, 48 bases in frame from the first base. CDR1 and CDR2 (LNHNV, YYDKDF) derive from the germline V gene (reference sequence).